The 10 T cell receptor beta chains below were found in one sample sequenced in a study of T-cell memory formation after mild COVID-19. Each CDR3 protein gets one entry after TCRdb re-called the 5' RACE reads with MiXCR. The sample lists just over 300,000 distinct CDR3 sequences, around 19% occurring once. What was sequenced was PBMCs or a T cell subset sorted from them (not recorded which). All receptors come from a man in his late teens or twenties who had mild COVID-19 (a few samples of this study predate the infection). Cell type and time point are not known.

The chain has TRBV7-2 and TRBJ2-5; weak D call: TRBD2 (5 bases). The CDR3 runs to 15 residues. The germline V gene has CDR1 SGHTA and CDR2 FQGNSA. The V end was cut by 4 bases, the J end by 4 bases, with 16 bases between. CDR3 nucleotide sequence: TGTGCCAGCAGCTCATATAGCGTCGGTTTAGAGACCCAGTACTTC. Residues: CASSSYSVGLETQYF. Supplemented by reference TRBV7-2 and TRBJ2-5, the full variable domain reads GAGVSQSPSNKVTEKGKDVELRCDPISGHTALYWYRQSLGQGLEFLIYFQGNSAPDKSGLPSDRFSAERTGGSVSTLTIQRTQQEDSAVYLCASSSYSVGLETQYFGPGTRLLVL.

This chain connects TRBV30 to TRBJ1-1; 8 bases map to TRBD1. Germline V gene lookup returns CDR1 GTSNPN and CDR2 SVGIG (reference sequence). With 5 bases clipped from V and 4 bases from J, the junction kept 6 bases outside the gene matches. CDR3 size: 13 residues. CDR3 DNA: TGTGCCTGGGACAGGGGATTTGGCACTGAAGCTTTCTTT. It specifies CAWDRGFGTEAFF.

The chain combines TRBV19 with TRBJ2-7; D is undetermined. V shed 0 bases and J shed 6 bases, with 12 bases lying between them. This CDR3 has 14 amino acids. The V gene's germline CDR1 is LNHDA and CDR2 SQIVND (reference sequence). In nucleotides, the CDR3 is TGTGCCAGTAGTATAGATGGCGCCGTCGGCGAGCAGTACTTC. Protein product: CASSIDGAVGEQYF.

This clonotype has more than one count but fewer than ten. V is TRBV25-1 and J is TRBJ1-5, with TRBD1 identical over 7 bases. The CDR3 runs to 12 residues. CDR1 and CDR2 from the germline V gene are MGHDK and SYGVNS. With 8 bases clipped from V and 4 bases from J, the junction kept 2 bases outside the gene matches. In DNA, the CDR3 is TGTGCCAGCGGGACAGCAAATCAGCCCCAGCATTTT. It codes for CASGTANQPQHF.

This clonotype was seen more than once but under ten times. V usage is TRBV14 and J usage is TRBJ2-1; D gene unclear. The germline gives CDR1 SGHDN, CDR2 FVKESK. This CDR3 is 12 amino acids long. Trimming took 2 bases from V and 13 from J, leaving 12 bases between them. DNA for the CDR3: TGTGCCAGCAGCCAAACAAGGTTTTTACAGTTCTTC. This gives the protein CASSQTRFLQFF.

A few counts support this clonotype. The chain couples TRBV11-2 to TRBJ1-2, with 10 positions matching TRBD1. This CDR3 is built from 15 residues. Germline V gene data show CDR1 as SGHAT and CDR2 as FQNNGV. V was pared by 5 bases and J by 4 bases, with 7 bases of the junction left unmatched. The CDR3 sequence is CASSTWTGGVYGYTF. The CDR3 DNA follows: TGTGCCAGCAGCACTTGGACAGGGGGAGTCTATGGCTACACCTTC.

Only a few counts were recorded for this clonotype. V is TRBV27 and J is TRBJ2-3; 7 nucleotides line up with TRBD2. The CDR3 consists of 14 residues. Germline CDR1 is MNHEY and CDR2 is SMNVEV (reference sequence). Germline trimming cut 4 bases from V and 4 bases from J; bases unmatched to any gene: 5. The CDR3 spells CASSSGGWADTQYF. For the CDR3, the DNA is TGTGCCAGCAGTTCCGGGGGGTGGGCAGATACGCAGTATTTT.

The chain couples TRBV30 to TRBJ2-7; D is perhaps TRBD1 or TRBD2 (5 bases each). Trimming removed 3 bases at V and 9 bases at J, with 21 bases between. The germline V gene has CDR1 GTSNPN and CDR2 SVGIG (reference sequence). This CDR3 contains 14 residues. The CDR3 reads CAWRHNRGKGVQYF. The CDR3 DNA reads TGTGCCTGGAGGCATAACCGGGGCAAAGGAGTGCAGTACTTC.

The V and J genes are TRBV2 and TRBJ2-5, with 8 positions matching TRBD2. From germline, CDR1 is SNHLY and CDR2 FYNNEI. With V trimmed by 7 bases and J by 3 bases, 7 bases remained unmatched. This CDR3 comprises 14 residues. CDR3 DNA sequence: TGTGCCAGCAAGGTACCAGCGGGGGAAGAGACCCAGTACTTC. This codes for CASKVPAGEETQYF.

This clonotype was observed many times. The V and J genes are TRBV11-2 and TRBJ2-1; D is unclear. This CDR3 region has 16 residues. V was cut by 1 base and J by 7 bases, with 17 bases left in between. Germline V CDR1 and CDR2: SGHAT, FQNNGV. CDR3 nucleotide sequence: TGTGCCAGCAGCTTAGTTGGGATGTTGGCAGTAAATGAGCAGTTCTTC. Protein: CASSLVGMLAVNEQFF.